This entry is about one TCR beta chain. This record belongs to a study of T cell changes during pregnancy in multiple sclerosis. Repertoires were generated with immunoSEQ multiplex PCR, while TCRdb's copy carries only in-frame clones and drops some. This sample carries 84,000 or so clones, around 94% of them seen once, and the ten largest clones take 0.84%. Looked up from germline, CDR1 is SGHNT and CDR2 is YYREEE (reference sequence). This CDR3 has 15 amino acids. V was pared by 0 bases and J by 0 bases, with 9 bases between. The genes are TRBV5-4 and TRBJ1-1; D not certain. This TCR derives from a female donor with multiple sclerosis, enrolled in a pregnancy study. The sequences come from peripheral blood, collected in the third trimester of pregnancy. DNA of the CDR3: TGTGCCAGCAGCTTGGCCCTCGGGTTGAACACTGAAGCTTTCTTT. This sequence encodes CASSLALGLNTEAFF.